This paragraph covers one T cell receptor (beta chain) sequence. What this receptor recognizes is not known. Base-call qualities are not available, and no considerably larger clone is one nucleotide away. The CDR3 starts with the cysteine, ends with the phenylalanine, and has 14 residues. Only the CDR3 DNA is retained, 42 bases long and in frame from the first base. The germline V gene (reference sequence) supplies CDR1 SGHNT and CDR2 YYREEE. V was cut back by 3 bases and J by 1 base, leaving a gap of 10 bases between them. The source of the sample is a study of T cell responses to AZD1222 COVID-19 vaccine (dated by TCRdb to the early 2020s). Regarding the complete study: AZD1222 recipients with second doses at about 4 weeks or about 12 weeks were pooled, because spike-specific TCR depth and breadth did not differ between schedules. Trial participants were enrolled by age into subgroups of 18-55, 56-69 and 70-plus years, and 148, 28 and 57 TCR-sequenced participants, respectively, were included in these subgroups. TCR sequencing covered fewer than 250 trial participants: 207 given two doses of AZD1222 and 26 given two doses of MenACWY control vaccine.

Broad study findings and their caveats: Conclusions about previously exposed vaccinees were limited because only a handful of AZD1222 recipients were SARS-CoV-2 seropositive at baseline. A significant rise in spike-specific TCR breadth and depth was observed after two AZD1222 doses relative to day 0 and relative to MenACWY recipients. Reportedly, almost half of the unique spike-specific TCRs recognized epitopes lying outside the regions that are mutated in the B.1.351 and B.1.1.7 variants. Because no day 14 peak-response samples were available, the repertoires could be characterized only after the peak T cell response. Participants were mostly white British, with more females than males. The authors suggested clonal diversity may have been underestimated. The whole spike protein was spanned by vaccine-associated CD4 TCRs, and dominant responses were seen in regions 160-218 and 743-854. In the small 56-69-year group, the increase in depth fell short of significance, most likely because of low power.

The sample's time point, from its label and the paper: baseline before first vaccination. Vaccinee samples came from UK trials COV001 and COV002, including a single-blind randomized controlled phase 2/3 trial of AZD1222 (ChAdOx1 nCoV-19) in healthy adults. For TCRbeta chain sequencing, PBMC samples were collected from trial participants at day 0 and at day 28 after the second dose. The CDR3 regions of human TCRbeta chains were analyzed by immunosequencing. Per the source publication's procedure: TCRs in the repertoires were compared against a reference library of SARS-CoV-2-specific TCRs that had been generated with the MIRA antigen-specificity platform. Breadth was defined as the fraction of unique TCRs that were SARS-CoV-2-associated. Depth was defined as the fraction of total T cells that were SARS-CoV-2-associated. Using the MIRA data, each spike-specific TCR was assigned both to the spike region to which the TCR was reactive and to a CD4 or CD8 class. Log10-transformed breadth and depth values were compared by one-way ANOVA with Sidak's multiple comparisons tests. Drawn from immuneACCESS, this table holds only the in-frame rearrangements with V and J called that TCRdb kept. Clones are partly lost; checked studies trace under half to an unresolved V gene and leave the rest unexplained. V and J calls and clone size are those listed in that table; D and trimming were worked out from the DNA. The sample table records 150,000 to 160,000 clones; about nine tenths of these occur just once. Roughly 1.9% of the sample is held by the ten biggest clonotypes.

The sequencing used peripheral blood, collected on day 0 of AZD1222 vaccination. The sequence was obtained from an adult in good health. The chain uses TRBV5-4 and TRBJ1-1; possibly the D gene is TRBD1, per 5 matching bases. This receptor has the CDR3 CASSYYQGNTEAFF. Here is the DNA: TGTGCCAGCAGCTACTACCAGGGGAACACTGAAGCTTTCTTT.